The rows below give T cell receptor beta chains drawn from one sample of a study of cytomegalovirus exposure and HLA in healthy donors. Clones were read by immunoSEQ multiplex PCR, and TCRdb kept only the in-frame ones, dropping some. The table includes around 100,000 clones, roughly 70% detected once. Sequencing input: PBMCs. All receptors come from a young man in good health and CMV-seropositive. Both conserved end residues are part of each CDR3. Fields, in order: clone size, V gene, D gene, J gene, CDR3 length, CDR3 protein, CDR3 DNA. A D gene is named only where the DNA matches it firmly. Clone size is stated in some rows and not others, as once, few, many or a class when expanded.

clone size: .; V gene: TRBV27; D gene: .; J gene: TRBJ1-1; CDR3 length: 14; CDR3 protein: CASSPGSLNTEAFF; CDR3 DNA: TGTGCCAGCAGTCCCGGGTCTTTGAACACTGAAGCTTTCTTT
clone size: .; V gene: TRBV11-3; D gene: .; J gene: TRBJ1-5; CDR3 length: 15; CDR3 protein: CASSLDGSGYQPQHF; CDR3 DNA: TGTGCCAGCAGCTTAGATGGGTCGGGGTATCAGCCCCAGCATTTT
clone size: .; V gene: TRBV15; D gene: TRBD2; J gene: TRBJ2-2; CDR3 length: 18; CDR3 protein: CATSRGIGAGGPSGELFF; CDR3 DNA: TGTGCCACCAGCAGAGGAATTGGAGCGGGAGGGCCTTCCGGGGAGCTGTTTTTT
clone size: .; V gene: TRBV10-3; D gene: TRBD2; J gene: TRBJ2-3; CDR3 length: 14; CDR3 protein: CAAQGTSGTDTQYF; CDR3 DNA: TGTGCCGCCCAGGGGACTAGCGGAACAGATACGCAGTATTTT
clone size: once; V gene: TRBV27; D gene: .; J gene: TRBJ1-1; CDR3 length: 14; CDR3 protein: CASNVGRGNTEAFF; CDR3 DNA: TGTGCCAGCAACGTAGGGCGGGGGAACACTGAAGCTTTCTTT
clone size: .; V gene: TRBV29-1; D gene: .; J gene: TRBJ1-1; CDR3 length: 12; CDR3 protein: CSVDAGVTEAFF; CDR3 DNA: TGCAGCGTCGACGCAGGGGTCACTGAAGCTTTCTTT
clone size: .; V gene: TRBV7-6; D gene: .; J gene: TRBJ1-4; CDR3 length: 15; CDR3 protein: CASSLRSGGSEKLFF; CDR3 DNA: TGTGCCAGCAGCTTACGATCTGGGGGCAGTGAAAAACTGTTTTTT
clone size: .; V gene: TRBV7-9; D gene: TRBD1; J gene: TRBJ2-3; CDR3 length: 16; CDR3 protein: CASSLVGTGYTDTQYF; CDR3 DNA: TGTGCCAGCAGCTTAGTTGGGACAGGGTACACAGATACGCAGTATTTT
clone size: .; V gene: TRBV5-1; D gene: .; J gene: TRBJ2-3; CDR3 length: 15; CDR3 protein: CASSLFPGYTDTQYF; CDR3 DNA: TGCGCCAGCAGCTTGTTTCCAGGGTACACAGATACGCAGTATTTT
clone size: .; V gene: TRBV11-3; D gene: TRBD2; J gene: TRBJ2-7; CDR3 length: 14; CDR3 protein: CASSPGRGTYEQYF; CDR3 DNA: TGTGCCAGCAGCCCTGGGAGGGGAACCTACGAACAGTACTTC
clone size: .; V gene: TRBV2; D gene: TRBD1; J gene: TRBJ2-7; CDR3 length: 14; CDR3 protein: CASSVGQDTYEQYF; CDR3 DNA: TGTGCCAGCAGTGTTGGACAGGACACCTACGAGCAGTACTTC
clone size: .; V gene: TRBV7-2; D gene: TRBD1; J gene: TRBJ1-1; CDR3 length: 14; CDR3 protein: CASRYGTGGTEAFF; CDR3 DNA: TGTGCCAGCAGATACGGGACAGGGGGAACTGAAGCTTTCTTT
clone size: .; V gene: TRBV28; D gene: .; J gene: TRBJ2-6; CDR3 length: 14; CDR3 protein: CASSFSSGANVLTF; CDR3 DNA: TGTGCCAGCAGTTTCAGCTCTGGGGCCAACGTCCTGACTTTC
clone size: .; V gene: TRBV7-9; D gene: TRBD1; J gene: TRBJ1-2; CDR3 length: 15; CDR3 protein: CASSIPLGTGDGYTF; CDR3 DNA: TGTGCCAGTAGTATACCCCTTGGGACAGGGGATGGCTACACCTTC
clone size: few; V gene: TRBV29-1; D gene: .; J gene: TRBJ1-2; CDR3 length: 12; CDR3 protein: CSGHEGVRGYTF; CDR3 DNA: TGCAGCGGCCATGAAGGAGTACGTGGCTACACCTTC
clone size: few; V gene: TRBV21-1; D gene: .; J gene: TRBJ1-1; CDR3 length: 15; CDR3 protein: CASSKVRDMNTEAFF; CDR3 DNA: TGTGCCAGCAGCAAAGTGAGGGACATGAACACTGAAGCTTTCTTT
clone size: .; V gene: TRBV5-1; D gene: .; J gene: TRBJ1-1; CDR3 length: 14; CDR3 protein: CASSSQGPNTEAFF; CDR3 DNA: TGCGCCAGCAGCTCTCAGGGTCCGAACACTGAAGCTTTCTTT
clone size: .; V gene: TRBV12-2; D gene: .; J gene: TRBJ1-2; CDR3 length: 16; CDR3 protein: CASRLSSGTGNYGYTF; CDR3 DNA: TGTGCAAGTCGCTTAAGCTCGGGGACAGGCAACTATGGCTACACCTTC
clone size: once; V gene: TRBV5-1; D gene: TRBD1; J gene: TRBJ2-7; CDR3 length: 14; CDR3 protein: CASSLRQGSGEQYF; CDR3 DNA: TGCGCCAGCAGCTTGAGACAGGGATCGGGCGAGCAGTACTTC
clone size: .; V gene: TRBV30; D gene: .; J gene: TRBJ2-2; CDR3 length: 14; CDR3 protein: CAWRAYGNTGELFF; CDR3 DNA: TGTGCCTGGAGAGCGTACGGGAACACCGGGGAGCTGTTTTTT
clone size: few; V gene: TRBV29-1; D gene: TRBD1; J gene: TRBJ2-5; CDR3 length: 16; CDR3 protein: CSVAPHPSTGQETQYF; CDR3 DNA: TGCAGCGTTGCCCCGCATCCGTCGACAGGGCAAGAGACCCAGTACTTC
clone size: .; V gene: TRBV11-2; D gene: .; J gene: TRBJ2-7; CDR3 length: 14; CDR3 protein: CASSFNRRAYEQYF; CDR3 DNA: TGTGCCAGCAGCTTCAACAGGCGAGCCTACGAGCAGTACTTC
clone size: .; V gene: TRBV5-1; D gene: TRBD1; J gene: TRBJ2-7; CDR3 length: 16; CDR3 protein: CASSLDQGVLGYEQYF; CDR3 DNA: TGCGCCAGCAGCTTGGACCAGGGGGTACTGGGCTACGAGCAGTACTTC
clone size: once; V gene: TRBV6-1; D gene: .; J gene: TRBJ1-2; CDR3 length: 16; CDR3 protein: CASSEAREWLYYGYTF; CDR3 DNA: TGTGCCAGCAGTGAAGCGCGGGAGTGGCTTTACTATGGCTACACCTTC
clone size: .; V gene: TRBV4-3; D gene: TRBD1; J gene: TRBJ2-2; CDR3 length: 15; CDR3 protein: CASSQDQGARRELFF; CDR3 DNA: TGCGCCAGCAGCCAAGATCAGGGGGCGCGGAGGGAGCTGTTTTTT
clone size: .; V gene: TRBV18; D gene: .; J gene: TRBJ1-1; CDR3 length: 16; CDR3 protein: CASYPTIGGVNTEAFF; CDR3 DNA: TGTGCCAGCTACCCGACAATTGGGGGCGTAAACACTGAAGCTTTCTTT
clone size: .; V gene: TRBV5-6; D gene: TRBD2; J gene: TRBJ2-2; CDR3 length: 15; CDR3 protein: CASSLSGRVTGELFF; CDR3 DNA: TGTGCCAGCAGCCTTAGCGGGAGGGTTACCGGGGAGCTGTTTTTT
clone size: .; V gene: TRBV5-1; D gene: TRBD2; J gene: TRBJ2-3; CDR3 length: 20; CDR3 protein: CASSLAGTSGRADDADTQYF; CDR3 DNA: TGCGCCAGCAGCTTGGCCGGGACTAGCGGGAGGGCCGACGACGCAGATACGCAGTATTTT
clone size: .; V gene: TRBV18; D gene: TRBD1; J gene: TRBJ2-7; CDR3 length: 11; CDR3 protein: CASSGQYEQYF; CDR3 DNA: TGTGCCAGCTCGGGACAGTACGAGCAGTACTTC
clone size: .; V gene: TRBV6-6; D gene: TRBD2; J gene: TRBJ2-1; CDR3 length: 15; CDR3 protein: CASSQLAGGHNEQFF; CDR3 DNA: TGTGCCAGCAGCCAGCTAGCGGGGGGTCACAATGAGCAGTTCTTC
clone size: .; V gene: TRBV5-4; D gene: .; J gene: TRBJ2-5; CDR3 length: 17; CDR3 protein: CASSLGPGQGKGETQYF; CDR3 DNA: TGTGCCAGCAGCTTGGGCCCTGGGCAGGGGAAGGGGGAGACCCAGTACTTC
clone size: once; V gene: TRBV19; D gene: .; J gene: TRBJ1-5; CDR3 length: 13; CDR3 protein: CASKLTINQPQHF; CDR3 DNA: TGTGCCAGTAAACTCACTATCAATCAGCCCCAGCATTTT
clone size: .; V gene: TRBV30; D gene: .; J gene: TRBJ1-3; CDR3 length: 16; CDR3 protein: CAWSLTGSLSGNTIYF; CDR3 DNA: TGTGCCTGGAGTCTAACAGGGTCTCTCTCTGGAAACACCATATATTTT
clone size: .; V gene: TRBV29-1; D gene: TRBD2; J gene: TRBJ2-5; CDR3 length: 13; CDR3 protein: CSVTPGGGETQYF; CDR3 DNA: TGCAGCGTCACCCCCGGGGGGGGAGAGACCCAGTACTTC
clone size: .; V gene: TRBV25-1; D gene: .; J gene: TRBJ1-5; CDR3 length: 16; CDR3 protein: CASSGGGGLGNQPQHF; CDR3 DNA: TGTGCCAGCAGTGGGGGCGGGGGGCTGGGCAATCAGCCCCAGCATTTT
clone size: few; V gene: TRBV6-5; D gene: .; J gene: TRBJ1-2; CDR3 length: 15; CDR3 protein: CASSYRAGRTDGYTF; CDR3 DNA: TGTGCCAGCAGTTATCGAGCGGGCAGGACCGATGGCTACACCTTC
clone size: .; V gene: TRBV7-9; D gene: .; J gene: TRBJ2-6; CDR3 length: 17; CDR3 protein: CASIPRGGNSGANVLTF; CDR3 DNA: TGTGCCAGCATCCCTAGGGGGGGAAACTCTGGGGCCAACGTCCTGACTTTC
clone size: .; V gene: TRBV19; D gene: .; J gene: TRBJ1-3; CDR3 length: 15; CDR3 protein: CASMDVGGPGNTIYF; CDR3 DNA: TGTGCCAGTATGGACGTCGGGGGGCCTGGAAACACCATATATTTT
clone size: .; V gene: TRBV6-5; D gene: TRBD2; J gene: TRBJ2-3; CDR3 length: 16; CDR3 protein: CASSYASGIVTDTQYF; CDR3 DNA: TGTGCCAGCAGTTACGCTAGCGGGATTGTCACAGATACGCAGTATTTT
clone size: few; V gene: TRBV5-1; D gene: TRBD1; J gene: TRBJ1-1; CDR3 length: 14; CDR3 protein: CASSTGGSGLGAFF; CDR3 DNA: TGCGCCAGCAGTACAGGGGGCTCGGGGCTGGGGGCTTTCTTT
clone size: .; V gene: TRBV7-3; D gene: TRBD2; J gene: TRBJ2-2; CDR3 length: 16; CDR3 protein: CASSRLAGGPAGELFF; CDR3 DNA: TGTGCCAGCAGCCGACTAGCGGGGGGGCCAGCCGGGGAGCTGTTTTTT
clone size: once; V gene: TRBV5-6; D gene: TRBD1; J gene: TRBJ2-1; CDR3 length: 12; CDR3 protein: CASSTGDNEQFF; CDR3 DNA: TGTGCCAGTTCGACAGGGGACAATGAGCAGTTCTTC